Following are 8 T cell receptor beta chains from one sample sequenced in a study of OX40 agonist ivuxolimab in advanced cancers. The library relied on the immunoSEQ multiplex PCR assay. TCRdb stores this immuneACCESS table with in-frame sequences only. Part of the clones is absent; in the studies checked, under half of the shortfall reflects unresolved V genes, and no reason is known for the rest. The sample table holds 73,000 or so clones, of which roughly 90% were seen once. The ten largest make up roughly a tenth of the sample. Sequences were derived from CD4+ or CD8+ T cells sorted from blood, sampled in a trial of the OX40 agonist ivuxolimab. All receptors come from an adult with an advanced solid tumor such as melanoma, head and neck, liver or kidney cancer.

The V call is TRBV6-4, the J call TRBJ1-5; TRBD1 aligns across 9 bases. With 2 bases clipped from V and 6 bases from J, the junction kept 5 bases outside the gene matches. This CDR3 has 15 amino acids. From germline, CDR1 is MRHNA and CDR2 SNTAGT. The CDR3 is CASSDGTGSGQPQHF. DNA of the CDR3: TGTGCCAGCAGTGACGGGACAGGGTCGGGTCAGCCCCAGCATTTT.

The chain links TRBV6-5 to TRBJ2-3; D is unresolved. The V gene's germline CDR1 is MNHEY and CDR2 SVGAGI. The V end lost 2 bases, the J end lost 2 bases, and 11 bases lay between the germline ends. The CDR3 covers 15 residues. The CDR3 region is CASSYALRSTDTQYF. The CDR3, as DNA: TGTGCCAGCAGTTACGCTCTTAGATCCACAGATACGCAGTATTTT.

The CDR3 nucleotides read TGCGCCAGCAGTGAGTCGGGGGGAGACACTGAAGCTTTCTTT. This translates into CASSESGGDTEAFF. The chain links TRBV10-2 to TRBJ1-1; D is perhaps TRBD1 (5 bases). The germline V gene encodes CDR1 WSHSY and CDR2 SAAADI. V lost 0 bases and J 3 bases, leaving 8 bases between the germline ends. The CDR3 is 14 residues long.

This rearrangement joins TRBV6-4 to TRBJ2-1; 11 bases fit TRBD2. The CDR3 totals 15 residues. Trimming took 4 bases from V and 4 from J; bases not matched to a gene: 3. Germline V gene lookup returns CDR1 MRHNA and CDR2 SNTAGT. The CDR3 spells CASSGASGGYNEQFF. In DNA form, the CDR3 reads TGTGCCAGCAGTGGGGCTAGCGGGGGGTACAATGAGCAGTTCTTC.

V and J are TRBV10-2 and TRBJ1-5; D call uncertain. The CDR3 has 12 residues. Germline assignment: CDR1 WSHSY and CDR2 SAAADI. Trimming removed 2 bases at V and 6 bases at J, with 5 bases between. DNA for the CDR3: TGCGCCAGCAGTGAGCCTCCTCAGCCCCAGCATTTT. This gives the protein CASSEPPQPQHF.

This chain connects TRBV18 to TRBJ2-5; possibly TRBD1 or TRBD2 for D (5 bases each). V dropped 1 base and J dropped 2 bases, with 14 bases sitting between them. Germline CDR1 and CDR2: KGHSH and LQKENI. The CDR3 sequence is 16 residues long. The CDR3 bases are TGTGCCAGCTCACCACGTCCGGGGACGTTACAAGAGACCCAGTACTTC. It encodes CASSPRPGTLQETQYF.

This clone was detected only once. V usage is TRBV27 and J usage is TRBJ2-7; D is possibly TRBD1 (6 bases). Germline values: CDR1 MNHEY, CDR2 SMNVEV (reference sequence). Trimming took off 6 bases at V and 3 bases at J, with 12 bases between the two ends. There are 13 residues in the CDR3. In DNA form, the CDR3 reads TGTGCCAGCAGCTACCAACAGGGCTACGAGCAGTACTTC. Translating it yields CASSYQQGYEQYF.

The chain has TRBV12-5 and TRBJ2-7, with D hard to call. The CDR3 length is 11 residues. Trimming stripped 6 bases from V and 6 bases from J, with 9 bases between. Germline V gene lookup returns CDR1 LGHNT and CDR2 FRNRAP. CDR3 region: CASGPPVEQYF. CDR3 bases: TGTGCTAGTGGACCACCGGTCGAGCAGTACTTC.